This T cell receptor beta chain was sequenced during a study of OX40 agonist ivuxolimab in advanced cancers. Study findings and constraints: Circulating CD4+ and CD8+ T cells showed clonal expansion by week 6 at 0.1 to 3.0 mg/kg.

Profiling relied on immunoSEQ multiplex PCR, and the TCRdb table lists in-frame clones only, not all of them. The data contain about 50,000 clones, more than 70% of them singletons. Germline V gene sequence: CDR1 SGHTA, CDR2 FQGTGA. This CDR3 is built from 13 residues. The germline V and J ends were trimmed by 5 bases and 0 bases, with 7 bases remaining between them. This clone has a handful of counts. The antigen is undetermined. J is TRBJ1-1 and V is TRBV7-3; no clear D gene. The receptor was isolated from an adult with an advanced solid tumor such as melanoma, head and neck, liver or kidney cancer. The source was CD4+ or CD8+ T cells sorted from blood, collected in a trial of the OX40 agonist ivuxolimab. Written as DNA, the CDR3 is TGTGCCAGCAGCCAGGAGCTGAACACTGAAGCTTTCTTT. Its protein product is CASSQELNTEAFF. The full variable domain, rest sourced from reference TRBV7-3 and TRBJ1-1, is GAGVSQTPSNKVTEKGKYVELRCDPISGHTALYWYRQSLGQGPEFLIYFQGTGAADDSGLPNDRFFAVRPEGSVSTLKIQRTERGDSAVYLCASSQELNTEAFFGQGTRLTVV.